Below are 10 T cell receptor beta chains sequenced from a single sample in a study of blood T cell repertoires in COVID-19. TCRdb's copy holds only in-frame clones and misses some; the assay was immunoSEQ multiplex PCR. The profile shows just under 75,000 clones, approximately 80% of them singletons. Sequencing was done on a sample of peripheral blood. The receptor set was obtained from a man at least 80 years old with active or convalescent COVID-19.

This clone was detected a few times. The rearrangement joins TRBV7-8 to TRBJ1-5; tentatively, D is TRBD1 (5 bases). V lost 2 bases, J lost 1 base, and 9 bases lay in between. From germline, CDR1 is SGHVS and CDR2 FQNEAQ. The CDR3 covers 15 residues. Written as DNA, the CDR3 is TGTGCCAGCAGCTTAACTCCAGGGAGCAATCAGCCCCAGCATTTT. Residues: CASSLTPGSNQPQHF.

The chain carries TRBV6-5 and TRBJ2-3; TRBD2 is a possible D gene (6 bases). Trimming shortened V by 6 bases and J by 3 bases, and 16 bases separated the two germline ends. Germline V gene sequence: CDR1 MNHEY, CDR2 SVGAGI. The CDR3 extends over 15 amino acids. CDR3 nucleotides: TGTGCCAGCAGGCTACGGGACTCGAGGACAGATACGCAGTATTTT. Residues: CASRLRDSRTDTQYF.

The chain couples TRBV27 to TRBJ2-3, with TRBD2 matching over 12 bases. Germline loops: CDR1 MNHEY, CDR2 SMNVEV (reference sequence). The trim removed 3 bases at V and 5 bases at J, leaving 6 bases unmatched. The CDR3 contains 16 residues. CDR3 in DNA: TGTGCCAGCAGTTTTACTAGCGGGGGGTACGGAGATACGCAGTATTTT. Amino acids: CASSFTSGGYGDTQYF.

The chain combines TRBV5-1 with TRBJ1-4; 7 nucleotides match TRBD1. This CDR3 is 15 amino acids long. CDR1 is SGHRS and CDR2 is YFSETQ in the germline V gene. Trimming removed 0 bases from V and 8 bases from J; junction bases left unmatched: 7. This CDR3 is CASSLVQGGPEKLFF. The CDR3 nucleotides are TGCGCCAGCAGCTTGGTCCAGGGGGGACCCGAAAAACTGTTTTTT.

The chain joins TRBV30 to TRBJ2-7; D possibly corresponds to TRBD2 (5 bases). The germline CDR1 and CDR2 sequences are GTSNPN and SVGIG (reference sequence). The CDR3 has 13 residues. The germline V and J ends were trimmed by 0 bases and 2 bases, with 8 bases remaining between them. The CDR3: CAWSVDSAYEQYF. The CDR3 DNA sequence: TGTGCCTGGAGTGTGGACTCAGCCTACGAGCAGTACTTC.

This rearrangement joins TRBV6-1 to TRBJ2-7; 9 bases fit TRBD2. CDR3 length: 20 residues. V trimming: 0 bases; J trimming: 4 bases; junction bases outside the gene matches: 19. Germline CDR1 reads MNHNS; CDR2 reads SASEGT. The CDR3 DNA is TGTGCCAGCAGTGAAGCAAGGGTGCTAGCGGGGTTAGGATTATGGTACGAGCAGTACTTC. Its translation: CASSEARVLAGLGLWYEQYF.

The V call is TRBV6-6, the J call TRBJ2-7; tentative D call: TRBD2 (6 bases). This CDR3 region has 14 residues. The germline V and J ends were trimmed by 0 bases and 3 bases, with 9 bases remaining between them. CDR1 and CDR2 from the germline V gene are MNHNY and SVGAGI (reference sequence). As DNA, the CDR3 is TGTGCCAGCAGTTACTCGGGCGGGGACTACGAGCAGTACTTC. Its protein is CASSYSGGDYEQYF.

J is TRBJ1-6 and V is TRBV30; D unresolved. Germline lookup yields CDR1 GTSNPN and CDR2 SVGIG (reference sequence). The CDR3 spans 14 residues. The V gene lost 2 bases and the J gene lost 4 bases, with 9 bases spanning the gap. CDR3 region: CAWSNAGYNSPLHF. DNA of the CDR3: TGTGCCTGGAGTAATGCAGGTTATAATTCACCCCTCCACTTT.

This clone was seen a handful of times. The chain couples TRBV27 to TRBJ1-2, with a possible D match to TRBD1 (5 bases). Deletions cut 3 bases from V and 2 bases from J, with 10 bases between. The V gene's germline CDR1 is MNHEY and CDR2 SMNVEV (reference sequence). The CDR3 runs to 14 residues. The CDR3 nucleotides are TGTGCCAGCAGTTTGGGGCGGATGAACTATGGCTACACCTTC. Translated, it gives CASSLGRMNYGYTF.

The V call is TRBV10-2, the J call TRBJ1-2; perhaps TRBD1 as D (5 bases). The CDR3 is made up of 12 amino acids. Germline V gene lookup returns CDR1 WSHSY and CDR2 SAAADI. V lost 5 bases and J lost 6, with 10 bases in between. CDR3 in amino acids: CASSQGSDGYTF. The CDR3 nucleotides read TGCGCCAGCAGTCAGGGAAGCGATGGCTACACCTTC.